This T cell receptor (beta chain) was captured by sequencing in a study of immune cell composition in non-small cell lung cancer listed by TCRdb under 2017. Describing the broader study: To assign histologic subtype, which was mostly lung adenocarcinoma or squamous cell carcinoma, H&E was combined with p63, CK5, Napsin A and TTF-1 immunohistochemistry. TCR-beta sequencing (Adaptive Biotechnologies) was performed on a few dozen paired NSCLC tumour and non-adjacent lung specimens plus 26 tumour-only specimens. In supplementary cohort #1, which comprised more than 8 lung adenocarcinoma cases, paired tumour/lung TCR-beta sequencing was performed and TIL populations were generated so that tumour reactivity could be assessed. A handful of tumour specimens with TCR-beta data were of rare histological subtypes and were excluded from the subtype comparisons.

Details on this clone: Its binding antigen is unknown. Qualities for individual bases were not recorded, and no much larger clone is one base off.

Genomic DNA was isolated with the QIAamp DNA kit from frozen aliquots of single-cell suspensions that had not been sorted. Tumour samples were surgically resected non-small cell lung cancer tissue. Tissues were received within 2 hours of resection and processed immediately into single-cell suspensions. Tissue was mechanically dissociated and enzymatically digested with DNase I, collagenase I and hyaluronidase for approximately 32 minutes at 37 °C, then filtered and RBC-lysed. Reading the germline V gene gives CDR1 LGHNA and CDR2 YSLEER. The junction shows trimming of 6 bases on V and 9 bases on J, and the gene matches do not reach 17 bases of it. CDR3 length: 16 amino acids, cysteine to phenylalanine. Solely the CDR3 DNA is kept, with 48 bases framed from the first base. TCR-beta CDR3 regions were amplified from genomic DNA by a two-step multiplex PCR, with the second step adding Illumina-compatible adaptors. As a commercial immunoSEQ service, TCR-beta immunosequencing was carried out on an Illumina platform. In the source study's methods: Repertoires were summarised as Top 10 Clones, the percentage of T-cell templates from the ten most frequent sequences, and productive clonality. Values for productive clonality spanned 0 to 1, where a value of 1 indicated a monoclonal population. Tumour-associated clones were defined as sequences comprising at least 0.1% of tumour T-cell templates but absent from matched non-adjacent lung, identified via log10 scatter plots. Student's t-tests were used for two-group comparisons, ANOVA for comparisons across stages, and linear regression for relationships, with analyses done in GraphPad Prism7 and R. TCRdb provides this immuneACCESS table in a form limited to in-frame rearrangements. Some clones are lacking; in checked studies, under half of them reflect an unresolved V gene, and why the rest are absent is not known. V and J calls and clone size are copied from that table; D and trimming were computed from the DNA. The sample yields around 4,800 clones; about 80% were counted once. The ten largest clones capture 10% to 13% of the sample.

What the authors observed across the whole study: The reactivity cohort was only approximately 9 cases, and tumour-reactive clones were not shown to share sequences with the dominant in vivo tumour-associated clones. Top 10 clone scores and productive clonality were significantly higher in lung squamous cell carcinoma than in lung adenocarcinoma tumours. Tumour-associated clones >0.5% were found in nearly half of NSCLC cases, namely in 25% to 40% of adenocarcinomas versus about 77% of squamous carcinomas. In under 13 adenocarcinoma cases, maximal tumour-associated clone frequency correlated strongly with TIL tumour reactivity, whereas overall clonality did not. No significant correlation was found between smoking pack-years and tumour TCR-beta clonality.

Rearrangement joined TRBV4-3 to TRBJ2-1, and 7 bases in between align with TRBD2. The clonotype originates from a human donor with non-small cell lung cancer. The source material was lung tumor tissue. DNA sequence: TGCGCCAGCAGTCCAAACCGGGACTACCTTAGAGGTGAGCAGTTCTTC. This codes for CASSPNRDYLRGEQFF.